This entry lists 10 T cell receptor beta chains sequenced from one sample in a study of shared clonotypes between healthy human individuals. Repertoires were generated with immunoSEQ multiplex PCR, while TCRdb's copy carries only in-frame clones and drops some. Here the sample spans roughly 1,600,000 clones, approximately 98.5% being singletons. Source material: naive CD4+ T cells sorted from blood. Subset: CD45RA+ positively selected. Receptor source: a man aged 25-45 years in good health.

The chain combines TRBV10-1 with TRBJ2-7; a weak D match, TRBD1 (7 bases). Per the germline V gene, CDR1 is WNHNN and CDR2 is SYGVQD (reference sequence). This CDR3 has 16 residues. With 3 bases removed from V and 5 bases from J, the gap between germline ends came to 20 bases. The CDR3 is CASSDGLLGRGNEQYF. CDR3 bases: TGCGCCAGCAGTGATGGACTACTCGGCAGGGGGAACGAGCAGTACTTC.

The chain carries TRBV27 and TRBJ1-2; D call uncertain. Per the germline V gene, CDR1 is MNHEY and CDR2 is SMNVEV (reference sequence). The V and J ends lost 5 bases and 7 bases respectively, with 17 bases between them. The CDR3 consists of 14 residues. CDR3 amino acids: CASSTARELGGYTF. Written as DNA, the CDR3 is TGTGCCAGCAGTACCGCCCGGGAACTCGGTGGCTACACCTTC.

The rearrangement joins TRBV7-9 to TRBJ1-1; 7 positions match TRBD1. There are 19 residues in the CDR3. With 6 bases clipped from V and 0 bases from J, the junction kept 19 bases outside the gene matches. The germline V gene has CDR1 SEHNR and CDR2 FQNEAQ (reference sequence). CDR3 coding DNA: TGTGCCAGCAGGCGGTACAGGGGAGGTCCGTCCACAATGAACACTGAAGCTTTCTTT. This translates into CASRRYRGGPSTMNTEAFF.

The chain has TRBV12-5 and TRBJ2-3; D gene ambiguous. This CDR3 is built from 13 residues. V was shortened by 2 bases and J by 3 bases, with 6 bases between the two germline ends. The V gene's germline CDR1 is LGHNT and CDR2 FRNRAP. The CDR3 region is CASGLLGTDTQYF. CDR3 DNA sequence: TGTGCTAGTGGTTTGCTGGGAACAGATACGCAGTATTTT.

The V gene is TRBV5-1, the J gene TRBJ2-6; no clear D gene. The CDR3 is 18 residues long. In germline, CDR1 is SGHRS, CDR2 YFSETQ. Trimming stripped 3 bases from V and 0 bases from J, with 16 bases between. The CDR3 DNA is TGCGCCAGCAGCTCCACGGTATCCCCTTTCTCTGGGGCCAACGTCCTGACTTTC. Encoded protein: CASSSTVSPFSGANVLTF.

The chain is built from TRBV6-1 and TRBJ1-5; D gene ambiguous. This CDR3 is 15 amino acids long. Germline CDR1 and CDR2: MNHNS and SASEGT. Trimming removed 0 bases from V and 6 bases from J, with 12 bases in between. The CDR3: CASSEASILLQPQHF. In DNA, the CDR3 is TGTGCCAGCAGTGAAGCGTCCATCCTCCTTCAGCCCCAGCATTTT.

The rearrangement links TRBV6-1 to TRBJ2-5; D unresolved. Germline V lookup: CDR1 MNHNS, CDR2 SASEGT. Trimming pared 1 base from V and 2 bases from J, leaving 5 bases between. The CDR3 runs 13 residues. The CDR3 DNA is TGTGCCAGCAGTGAAGGTTATCAAGAGACCCAGTACTTC. Translating gives CASSEGYQETQYF.

This chain links TRBV7-2 with TRBJ2-5; D is ambiguous. The V end lost 1 base, the J end lost 8 bases, and 17 bases lay between the germline ends. This CDR3 spans 15 amino acids. Germline V gene data show CDR1 as SGHTA and CDR2 as FQGNSA. CDR3 residues: CASSLVGLGSRTQYF. In DNA, the CDR3 is TGTGCCAGCAGCTTAGTCGGTCTGGGTAGCAGAACCCAGTACTTC.

The count of this clone is one. The chain carries TRBV4-3 and TRBJ2-7; 7 bases map to TRBD1. V dropped 4 bases and J dropped 3; count of bases not matched to a gene: 9. The CDR3 extends over 15 amino acids. CDR1 LGHNA and CDR2 YSLEER come from the germline V gene. This CDR3 is CASSRRQGQSYEQYF. DNA for the CDR3: TGCGCCAGCAGCCGACGACAGGGCCAAAGCTACGAGCAGTACTTC.

The rearrangement links TRBV10-3 to TRBJ1-2; D gene unclear. Trimming took off 6 bases at V and 7 bases at J, with 18 bases between the two ends. The CDR3 contains 14 residues. Germline V CDR1 and CDR2: ENHRY, SYGVKD. The CDR3 sequence: CAISDGGLEGGYTF. DNA for the CDR3: TGTGCCATCAGCGACGGAGGCCTAGAGGGTGGCTACACCTTC.